This TCR beta chain was identified in a study of cytomegalovirus exposure and HLA in healthy donors. The CDR3 spans 15 residues. The germline V and J ends were trimmed by 5 bases and 9 bases, with 23 bases remaining between them. CDR1 is LNHDA, CDR2 SQIVND, per germline (reference sequence). A note on this clone: Its antigen is not identified.

Broader study findings: Reports credit the classifier with highly specific, highly sensitive diagnosis of cytomegalovirus status.

Repertoires were generated with immunoSEQ multiplex PCR, while TCRdb's copy carries only in-frame clones and drops some. The sample carries fewer than 250,000 clones, around 88% recorded once. The chain uses TRBV19 and TRBJ2-7; D perhaps matches TRBD1 (5 bases). The receptor was derived from a woman in her late teens or twenties in good health and CMV-seronegative. Source material: PBMCs. CDR3 sequence: CASSSTTENLRGQYF. The CDR3 region has the DNA TGTGCCAGTAGTTCTACGACAGAGAACCTACGAGGGCAGTACTTC.